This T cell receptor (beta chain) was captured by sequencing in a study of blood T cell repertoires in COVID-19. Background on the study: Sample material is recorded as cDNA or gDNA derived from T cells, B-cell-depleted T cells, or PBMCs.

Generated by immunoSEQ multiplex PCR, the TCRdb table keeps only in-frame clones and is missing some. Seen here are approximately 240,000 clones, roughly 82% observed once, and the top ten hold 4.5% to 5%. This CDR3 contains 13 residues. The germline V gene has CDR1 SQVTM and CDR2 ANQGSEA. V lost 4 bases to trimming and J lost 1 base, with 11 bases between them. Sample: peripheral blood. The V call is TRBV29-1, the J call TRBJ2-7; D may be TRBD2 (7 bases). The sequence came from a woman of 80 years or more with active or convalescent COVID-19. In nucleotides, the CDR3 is TGCAGCGTTGTCGGGGGGCTATCCTACGAGCAGTACTTC. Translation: CSVVGGLSYEQYF.